Below, 27 T cell receptor beta chains from the same sample are listed, as sequenced in a study of cytomegalovirus exposure and HLA in healthy donors. The PCR made use of 60 Vbeta and 13 Jbeta primers. Only in-frame clones appear in the TCRdb table, and some are missing; sequencing was by immunoSEQ multiplex PCR. Among about 110,000 clones, roughly 70% were seen once, and the ten largest hold 11%. Sequenced material: PBMCs. The receptors come from a man aged 40-49 years in good health and CMV-seropositive.

This chain links TRBV10-3 with TRBJ2-7; D remains ambiguous. V lost 3 bases to trimming and J lost 6 bases, with 6 bases between them. The CDR3 length is 11 residues. Germline CDR1 ENHRY, CDR2 SYGVKD. CDR3 coding DNA: TGTGCCATCAGTGACCCAGGCGAGCAGTACGTC. It yields the protein CAISDPGEQYV.

This clone was seen a handful of times. The chain joins TRBV15 to TRBJ2-7; unclear D gene. Germline-derived CDR1 and CDR2 are LNHNV and YYDKDF (reference sequence). The length of the CDR3 is 14 residues. V was cut by 3 bases and J by 1 base, with 10 bases left in between. CDR3 amino acids: CATSRTTDSYEQYV. The CDR3 DNA sequence: TGTGCCACCAGCAGGACGACTGATTCCTACGAGCAGTACGTC.

The chain is built from TRBV25-1 and TRBJ1-2; maybe TRBD1 (5 bases). The CDR3 covers 14 residues. Trimming cost V 5 bases and J 7 bases, with 17 bases left between them. CDR1 MGHDK and CDR2 SYGVNS come from the germline V gene. CDR3 coding DNA: TGTGCCAGCAGTAGCGGGACGCCAATCGTTGGCTACACCTTC. Its translation is CASSSGTPIVGYTF.

Details on this clone: Sequence at one end of the junction differs from germline and may be a read error. V and J are TRBV7-7 and TRBJ2-7; D possibly corresponds to TRBD2 (6 bases). Germline CDR1 and CDR2: SSHAT and FNYEAQ (reference sequence). The CDR3 spans 16 residues. CDR3 sequence (DNA): TGTGCTAGCAGCTCGTCCCCCCAACGAGCGGGCTACGAGCAGTACTTC. Protein product: CASSSSPQRAGYEQYF.

This chain connects TRBV27 to TRBJ2-2; a weak D match, TRBD2 (6 bases). This CDR3 is built from 15 residues. CDR1 MNHEY and CDR2 SMNVEV come from the germline V gene (reference sequence). Between the trimmed V and J ends, which lost 10 bases and 2 bases, there was a span of 17 bases. The CDR3 DNA reads as TGTGCCACCGCAATGACTAGTCCCAACACCGGGGAGCTGTTTTTT. It encodes CATAMTSPNTGELFF.

V usage is TRBV7-9 and J usage is TRBJ2-7; D not certain. Germline V CDR1 and CDR2: SEHNR, FQNEAQ (reference sequence). The length of the CDR3 is 14 residues. This CDR3 reads CSSSSLDKKYEQYV. In DNA form, the CDR3 reads TGTTCCAGCAGCTCTCTCGACAAGAAGTACGAGCAGTACGTC.

The chain employs TRBV28 and TRBJ2-7, with 8 bases aligning to TRBD2. The V segment lost 3 bases and the J segment 5 bases; nucleotides outside the gene matches: 6. The length of the CDR3 is 14 residues. Germline V gene data show CDR1 as MDHEN and CDR2 as SYDVKM. The CDR3 spells CASSFREGLNEQYF. CDR3 DNA: TGTGCCAGCAGTTTCCGGGAGGGCCTCAACGAGCAGTACTTC.

The V call is TRBV11-2, the J call TRBJ2-3; D possibly corresponds to TRBD2 (6 bases). From germline, CDR1 is SGHAT and CDR2 FQNNGV. This CDR3 spans 18 amino acids. V lost 0 bases, J lost 0 bases, and 16 bases lay in between. The DNA for the CDR3 is TGTGCCAGCAGCTTAGATCATCTTCCGGAGGGTAGCACAGATACGCAGTATTTT. Translated, it gives CASSLDHLPEGSTDTQYF.

This clone was counted a few times. V is TRBV7-9 and J is TRBJ1-1, with D hard to call. The V gene lost 1 base and the J gene lost 0 bases, with 6 bases spanning the gap. The CDR3 runs to 14 residues. CDR1 is SEHNR, CDR2 FQNEAQ, per germline (reference sequence). Here the CDR3 DNA reads TGTGCCAGCAGCTTAGGCAGGATGAACACTGAAGCTTTCTTT. This gives the protein CASSLGRMNTEAFF. The full variable domain, completed using reference TRBV7-9 and TRBJ1-1, is DTGVSQNPRHKITKRGQNVTFRCDPISEHNRLYWYRQTLGQGPEFLTYFQNEAQLEKSRLLSDRFSAERPKGSFSTLEIQRTEQGDSAMYLCASSLGRMNTEAFFGQGTRLTVV.

With regard to this clone: This CDR3 is also generated by other DNA sequences in the sample. The V and J genes are TRBV30 and TRBJ1-1; 9 bases line up with TRBD1. This CDR3 contains 14 residues. The trim removed 4 bases at V and 2 bases at J, leaving 5 bases unmatched. Germline V gene data show CDR1 as GTSNPN and CDR2 as SVGIG (reference sequence). The CDR3 DNA reads as TGTGCCTGGAAAGGGACAGGGTCAAACACTGAAGCTTTCTTT. Its translation is CAWKGTGSNTEAFF.

The V call is TRBV19, the J call TRBJ2-7; no reliable D call. V was cut by 0 bases and J by 5 bases, with 11 bases left in between. The germline gives CDR1 LNHDA, CDR2 SQIVND (reference sequence). The CDR3 runs to 14 residues. Written as DNA, the CDR3 is TGTGCCAGTAGTATAGATCTAGGTACCAACGAGCAGTACGTC. This encodes CASSIDLGTNEQYV.

The chain joins TRBV11-2 to TRBJ2-7, with a possible D match to TRBD2 (6 bases). The ends were cut back, 1 base at V and 7 bases at J, with 11 bases in the middle. The CDR3 spans 13 residues. Looked up from germline, CDR1 is SGHAT and CDR2 is FQNNGV. CDR3 sequence: CASSLGQGGEQYF. CDR3 nucleotides: TGTGCCAGCAGCTTAGGGCAGGGAGGTGAGCAGTACTTC.

V and J are TRBV25-1 and TRBJ2-1, with D perhaps matching TRBD2 (6 bases). From germline, CDR1 is MGHDK and CDR2 SYGVNS. This CDR3 has 15 residues. V was clipped by 0 bases and J by 7 bases, with 13 bases between them. The CDR3 reads CASSEYTAGRNEQFF. The DNA of the CDR3 is TGTGCCAGCAGTGAATATACCGCAGGGAGGAATGAGCAGTTCTTC.

The V and J genes are TRBV7-3 and TRBJ1-6; 9 bases are shared with TRBD1. J gave up 8 bases and V 1 base, and 3 bases lay outside the gene matches. The CDR3 spans 15 residues. Per germline, CDR1 SGHTA and CDR2 FQGTGA. CDR3 nucleotides: TGTGCCAGCAGCTTAATCGGGGACAGGGATTCACCCCTCCACTTT. Protein sequence: CASSLIGDRDSPLHF.

The chain combines TRBV18 with TRBJ2-1; 7 bases agree with TRBD2. The germline CDR1 and CDR2 sequences are KGHSH and LQKENI. The CDR3 totals 11 residues. Trimming at V came to 4 bases and at J to 9 bases, leaving 0 bases not matched to a gene. CDR3 region: CASSLAGEQFF. In nucleotides, the CDR3 is TGTGCCAGCTCACTAGCGGGTGAGCAGTTCTTC.

The rearrangement links TRBV5-1 to TRBJ2-1, with a tentative D call TRBD2 (5 bases). V was cut by 3 bases and J by 4 bases, with 14 bases left in between. Per the germline V gene, CDR1 is SGHRS and CDR2 is YFSETQ. The CDR3 contains 15 residues. CDR3 sequence reads: CASSSVGETYNEQFF. The CDR3 nucleotides are TGCGCCAGCAGCTCGGTTGGGGAGACTTACAATGAGCAGTTCTTC.

V gene TRBV7-9 combines with J gene TRBJ2-2; weak D call: TRBD1 (5 bases). Germline V CDR1 and CDR2: SEHNR, FQNEAQ (reference sequence). The ends were cut back, 1 base at V and 0 bases at J, with 9 bases in the middle. The CDR3 runs 16 residues. The CDR3 loop is CASSLDTGPNTGELFF. CDR3 bases: TGTGCCAGCAGCTTAGATACAGGCCCGAACACCGGGGAGCTGTTTTTT.

The V and J genes are TRBV27 and TRBJ2-5; 11 bases are a match to TRBD1. Unmatched junction bases numbered 7, after V lost 0 bases and J lost 4 bases. The germline V gene has CDR1 MNHEY and CDR2 SMNVEV (reference sequence). The CDR3 has 17 amino acids. CDR3 DNA: TGTGCCAGCAGTTTATCCTGGACAGGGGGCTTGCGAGAGACCCAGTACTTC. Amino acid sequence: CASSLSWTGGLRETQYF.

In its sample, this clone was seen a few times. The chain is built from TRBV2 and TRBJ2-1; possibly TRBD2 for D (6 bases). Trimming stripped 7 bases from V and 4 bases from J, with 11 bases between. The CDR3 covers 13 residues. From germline, CDR1 is SNHLY and CDR2 FYNNEI. The CDR3 sequence is CASKAGSYNEQFF. The CDR3, as DNA: TGTGCCAGCAAGGCGGGAAGTTACAATGAGCAGTTCTTC.

The rearrangement links TRBV5-6 to TRBJ2-1; TRBD2 matches 12 bases. The junction had 6 bases not matched to a gene; V was cut back by 4 bases and J by 4 bases. The CDR3 has 16 residues. Germline V gene sequence: CDR1 SGHDT, CDR2 YYEEEE. CDR3 in amino acids: CASSGPSGRDYNEQFF. The CDR3 DNA sequence: TGTGCCAGCAGCGGGCCTAGCGGGAGGGATTACAATGAGCAGTTCTTC. The full variable domain, rest sourced from reference TRBV5-6 and TRBJ2-1, is DAGVTQSPTHLIKTRGQQVTLRCSPKSGHDTVSWYQQALGQGPQFIFQYYEEEERQRGNFPDRFSGHQFPNYSSELNVNALLLGDSALYLCASSGPSGRDYNEQFFGPGTRLTVL.

In this sample, this clone turned up once. J is TRBJ2-3 and V is TRBV5-1; 8 nucleotides align to TRBD2. The CDR3 has 16 residues. Germline values: CDR1 SGHRS, CDR2 YFSETQ. After removal of 4 bases from V and 0 bases from J, the junction contained 7 bases not matched to a gene. The CDR3 DNA is TGCGCCAGCAGCCCGGGGGGGGCGCCTAGCACAGATACGCAGTATTTT. Protein product: CASSPGGAPSTDTQYF.

DNA for the CDR3: TGTGCCAGGAGCCGTCTGGAGGGGAAAACCGGGGAGCTGTTTTTT. This gives the protein CARSRLEGKTGELFF. The rearrangement uses TRBV21-1 and TRBJ2-2; TRBD2, the D gene given by the table, was not confirmed from the DNA. TRBV21-1 is tagged as a pseudogene. The CDR3 consists of 15 residues.

The V and J genes are TRBV2 and TRBJ2-7; TRBD2 agrees at 11 bases. CDR1 is SNHLY, CDR2 FYNNEI, per germline. The V and J ends lost 5 bases and 0 bases, in that order; junction bases with no gene match: 6. This CDR3 is built from 16 residues. The chain's CDR3 is CASSSGGLAVSYEQYF. DNA of the CDR3: TGTGCCAGCAGTTCAGGGGGACTAGCGGTCTCCTACGAGCAGTACTTC. Drawing the rest from reference TRBV2 and TRBJ2-7, the complete variable domain is EPEVTQTPSHQVTQMGQEVILRCVPISNHLYFYWYRQILGQKVEFLVSFYNNEISEKSEIFDDQFSVERPDGSNFTLKIRSTKLEDSAMYFCASSSGGLAVSYEQYFGPGTRLTVT.

This rearrangement joins TRBV28 to TRBJ1-1; TRBD1 agrees at 8 bases. Trimming cost V 6 bases and J 4 bases; bases outside gene matches: 7. The CDR3 extends over 14 amino acids. Germline-derived CDR1 and CDR2 are MDHEN and SYDVKM. CDR3 protein: CASSVQGGITEAFF. CDR3 coding DNA: TGTGCCAGCAGCGTACAGGGGGGGATCACTGAAGCTTTCTTT.

The chain combines TRBV4-2 with TRBJ2-2; TRBD1 is a possible D gene (6 bases). CDR1 and CDR2 from the germline V gene are LGHNA and YNFKEQ. This CDR3 spans 17 amino acids. The V end lost 2 bases, the J end lost 6 bases, and 19 bases lay between the germline ends. CDR3 residues: CASSQYFRQDSAGELFF. The CDR3 nucleotides read TGTGCCAGCAGCCAATACTTTAGACAGGATAGTGCCGGGGAGCTGTTTTTT.

The rearrangement joins TRBV5-1 to TRBJ1-3, with no clear D. Trimming took off 4 bases at V and 7 bases at J, with 6 bases between the two ends. Germline CDR1 is SGHRS and CDR2 is YFSETQ. This CDR3 spans 11 amino acids. The CDR3 spells CASSTENTIYF. The CDR3, as DNA: TGCGCCAGCAGCACAGAGAACACCATATATTTT.

The V and J genes are TRBV29-1 and TRBJ2-7; D is uncertain. Germline V lookup: CDR1 SQVTM, CDR2 ANQGSEA. V was trimmed by 2 bases and J by 6 bases, leaving 11 bases between them. The CDR3 extends over 12 amino acids. The CDR3 spells CSVESRGGEQYF. CDR3 DNA: TGCAGCGTTGAAAGTCGCGGCGGCGAGCAGTACTTC.